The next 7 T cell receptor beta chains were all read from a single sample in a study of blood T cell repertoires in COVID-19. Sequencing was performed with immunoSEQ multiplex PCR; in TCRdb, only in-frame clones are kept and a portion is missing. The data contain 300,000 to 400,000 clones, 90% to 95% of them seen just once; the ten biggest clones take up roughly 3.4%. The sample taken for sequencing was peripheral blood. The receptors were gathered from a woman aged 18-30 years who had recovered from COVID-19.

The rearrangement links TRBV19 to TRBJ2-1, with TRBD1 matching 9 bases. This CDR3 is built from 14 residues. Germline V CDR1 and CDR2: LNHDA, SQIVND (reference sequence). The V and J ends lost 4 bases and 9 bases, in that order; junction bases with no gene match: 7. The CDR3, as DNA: TGTGCCAGTAGTACTCGGGACAGGGCAACTGAGCAGTTCTTC. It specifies CASSTRDRATEQFF.

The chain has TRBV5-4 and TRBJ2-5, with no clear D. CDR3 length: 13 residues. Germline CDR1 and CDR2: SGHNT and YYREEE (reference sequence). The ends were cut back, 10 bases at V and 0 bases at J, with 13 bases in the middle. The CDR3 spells CAGQRGHQETQYF. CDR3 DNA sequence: TGTGCCGGCCAACGAGGCCACCAAGAGACCCAGTACTTC.

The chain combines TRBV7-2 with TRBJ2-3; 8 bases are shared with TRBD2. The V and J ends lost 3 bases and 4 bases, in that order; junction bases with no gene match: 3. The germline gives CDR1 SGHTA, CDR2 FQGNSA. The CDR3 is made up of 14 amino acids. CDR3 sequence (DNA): TGTGCCAGCAGCTTCACGGGAGGGCCAGATACGCAGTATTTT. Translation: CASSFTGGPDTQYF. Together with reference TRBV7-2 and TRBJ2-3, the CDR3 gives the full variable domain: GAGVSQSPSNKVTEKGKDVELRCDPISGHTALYWYRQSLGQGLEFLIYFQGNSAPDKSGLPSDRFSAERTGGSVSTLTIQRTQQEDSAVYLCASSFTGGPDTQYFGPGTRLTVL.

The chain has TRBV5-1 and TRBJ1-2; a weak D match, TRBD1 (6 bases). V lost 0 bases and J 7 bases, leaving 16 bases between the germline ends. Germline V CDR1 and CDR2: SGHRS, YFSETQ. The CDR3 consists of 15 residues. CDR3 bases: TGCGCCAGCAGCTTGGCATCCGCAGGGGACGCTGGCTACACCTTC. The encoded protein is CASSLASAGDAGYTF.

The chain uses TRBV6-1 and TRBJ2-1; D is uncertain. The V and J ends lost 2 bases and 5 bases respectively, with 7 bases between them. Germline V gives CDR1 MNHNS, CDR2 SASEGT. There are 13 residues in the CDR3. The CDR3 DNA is TGTGCCAGCAGTGAATTTGTAGACAATGAGCAGTTCTTC. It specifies CASSEFVDNEQFF.

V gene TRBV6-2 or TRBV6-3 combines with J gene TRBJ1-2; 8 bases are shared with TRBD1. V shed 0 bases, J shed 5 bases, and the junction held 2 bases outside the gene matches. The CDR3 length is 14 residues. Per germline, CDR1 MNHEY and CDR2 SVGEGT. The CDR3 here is CASSYSTGEYGYTF. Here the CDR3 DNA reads TGTGCCAGCAGTTACTCGACAGGGGAATATGGCTACACCTTC.

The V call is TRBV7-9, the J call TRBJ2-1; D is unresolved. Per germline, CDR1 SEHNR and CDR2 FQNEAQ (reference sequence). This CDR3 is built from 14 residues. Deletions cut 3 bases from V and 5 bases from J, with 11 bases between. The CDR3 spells CASSFQAPNNEQFF. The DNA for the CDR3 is TGTGCCAGCAGCTTCCAGGCCCCTAACAATGAGCAGTTCTTC.